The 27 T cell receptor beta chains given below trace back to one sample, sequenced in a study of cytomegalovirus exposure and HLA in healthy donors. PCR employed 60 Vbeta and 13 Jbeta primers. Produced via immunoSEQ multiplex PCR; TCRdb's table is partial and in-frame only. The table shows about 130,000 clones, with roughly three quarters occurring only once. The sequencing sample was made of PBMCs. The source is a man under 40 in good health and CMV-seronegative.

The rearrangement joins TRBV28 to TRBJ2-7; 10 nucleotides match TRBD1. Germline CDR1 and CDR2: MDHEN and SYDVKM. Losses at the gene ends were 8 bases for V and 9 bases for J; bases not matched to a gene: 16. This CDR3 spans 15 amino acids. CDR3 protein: CASVPGGTGARGQYF. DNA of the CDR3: TGTGCCAGCGTCCCTGGGGGGACAGGGGCTCGGGGGCAGTACTTC.

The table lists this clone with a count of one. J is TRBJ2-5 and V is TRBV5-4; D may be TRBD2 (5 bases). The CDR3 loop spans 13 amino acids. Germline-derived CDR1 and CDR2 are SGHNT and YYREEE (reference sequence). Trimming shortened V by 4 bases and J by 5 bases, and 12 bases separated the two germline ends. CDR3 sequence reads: CASSPTSGETQYF. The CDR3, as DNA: TGTGCCAGCAGCCCAACTAGTGGGGAGACCCAGTACTTC. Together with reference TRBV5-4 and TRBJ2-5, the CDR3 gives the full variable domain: ETGVTQSPTHLIKTRGQQVTLRCSSQSGHNTVSWYQQALGQGPQFIFQYYREEENGRGNFPPRFSGLQFPNYSSELNVNALELDDSALYLCASSPTSGETQYFGPGTRLLVL.

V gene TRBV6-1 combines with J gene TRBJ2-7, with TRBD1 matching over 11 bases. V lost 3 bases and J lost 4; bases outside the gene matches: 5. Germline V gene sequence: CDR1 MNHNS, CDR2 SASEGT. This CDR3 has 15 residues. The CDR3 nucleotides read TGTGCCAGCAGTGATGGGACAGGGGGAGGATACGAGCAGTACTTC. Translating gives CASSDGTGGGYEQYF.

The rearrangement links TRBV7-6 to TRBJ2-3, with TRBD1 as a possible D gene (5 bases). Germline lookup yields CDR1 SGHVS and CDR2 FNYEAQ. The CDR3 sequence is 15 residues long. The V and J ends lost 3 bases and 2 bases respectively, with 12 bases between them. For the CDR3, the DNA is TGTGCCAGCAGCTTGCGGTGGGGCCTCACAGATACGCAGTATTTT. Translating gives CASSLRWGLTDTQYF.

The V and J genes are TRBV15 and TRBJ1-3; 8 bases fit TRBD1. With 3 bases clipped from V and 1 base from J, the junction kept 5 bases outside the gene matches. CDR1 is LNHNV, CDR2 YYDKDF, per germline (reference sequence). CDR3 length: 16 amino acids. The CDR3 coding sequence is TGTGCCACCAGCAGGTTAACAGGGGGATCTGGAAACACCATATATTTT. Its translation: CATSRLTGGSGNTIYF.

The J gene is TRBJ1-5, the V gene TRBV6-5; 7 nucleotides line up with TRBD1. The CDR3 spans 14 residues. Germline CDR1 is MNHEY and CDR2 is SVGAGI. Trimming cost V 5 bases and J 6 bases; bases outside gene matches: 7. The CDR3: CASSRQGVSQPQHF. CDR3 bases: TGTGCCAGCAGTCGACAGGGCGTAAGTCAGCCCCAGCATTTT.

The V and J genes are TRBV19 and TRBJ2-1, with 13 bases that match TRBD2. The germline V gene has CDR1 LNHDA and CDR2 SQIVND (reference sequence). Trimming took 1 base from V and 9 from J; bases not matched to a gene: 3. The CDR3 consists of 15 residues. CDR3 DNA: TGTGCCAGTAGTATAGGACGACTAGCGGGAGGTGAGCAGTTCTTC. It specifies CASSIGRLAGGEQFF.

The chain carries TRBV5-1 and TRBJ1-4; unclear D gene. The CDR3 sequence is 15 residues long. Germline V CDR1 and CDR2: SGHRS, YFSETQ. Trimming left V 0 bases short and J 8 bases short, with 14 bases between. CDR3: CASSLGGRHGEKLFF. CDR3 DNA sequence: TGCGCCAGCAGCTTGGGAGGGCGTCACGGCGAAAAACTGTTTTTT.

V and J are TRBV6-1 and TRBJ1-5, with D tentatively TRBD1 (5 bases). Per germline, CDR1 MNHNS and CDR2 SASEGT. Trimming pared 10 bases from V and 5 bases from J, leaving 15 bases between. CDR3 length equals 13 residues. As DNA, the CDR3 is TGTGCCACGGAATCCAGGGAGGATCAGCCCCAGCATTTT. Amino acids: CATESREDQPQHF.

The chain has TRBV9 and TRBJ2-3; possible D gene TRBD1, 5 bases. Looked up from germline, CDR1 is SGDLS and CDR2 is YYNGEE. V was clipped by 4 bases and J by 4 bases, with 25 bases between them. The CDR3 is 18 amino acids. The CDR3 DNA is TGTGCCAGCAGCTCACCCTACACCGGCGACAGAGTACCAGATACGCAGTATTTT. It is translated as CASSSPYTGDRVPDTQYF. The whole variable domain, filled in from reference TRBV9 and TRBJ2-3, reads DSGVTQTPKHLITATGQRVTLRCSPRSGDLSVYWYQQSLDQGLQFLIQYYNGEERAKGNILERFSAQQFPDLHSELNLSSLELGDSALYFCASSSPYTGDRVPDTQYFGPGTRLTVL.

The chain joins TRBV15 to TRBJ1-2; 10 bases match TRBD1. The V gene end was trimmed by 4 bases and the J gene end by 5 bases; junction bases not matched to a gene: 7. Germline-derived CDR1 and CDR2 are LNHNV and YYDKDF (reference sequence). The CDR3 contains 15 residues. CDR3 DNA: TGTGCCACCAGCACAAGACAGGGGGCCCGGTATGGCTACACCTTC. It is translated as CATSTRQGARYGYTF. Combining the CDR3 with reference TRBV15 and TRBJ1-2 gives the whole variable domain DAMVIQNPRYQVTQFGKPVTLSCSQTLNHNVMYWYQQKSSQAPKLLFHYYDKDFNNEADTPDNFQSRRPNTSFCFLDIRSPGLGDTAMYLCATSTRQGARYGYTFGSGTRLTVV.

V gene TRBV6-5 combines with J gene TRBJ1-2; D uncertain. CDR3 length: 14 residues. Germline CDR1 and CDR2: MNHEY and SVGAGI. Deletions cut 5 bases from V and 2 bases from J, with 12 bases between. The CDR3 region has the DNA TGTGCCAGCAGTCCTTTCTCGGGGAACTATGGCTACACCTTC. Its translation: CASSPFSGNYGYTF.

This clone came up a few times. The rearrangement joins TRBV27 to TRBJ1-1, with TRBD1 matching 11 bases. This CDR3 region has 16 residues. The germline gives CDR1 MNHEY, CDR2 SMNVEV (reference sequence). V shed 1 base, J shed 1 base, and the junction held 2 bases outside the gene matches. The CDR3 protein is CASSLWTGGENTEAFF. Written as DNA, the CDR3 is TGTGCCAGCAGTTTATGGACAGGGGGCGAGAACACTGAAGCTTTCTTT.

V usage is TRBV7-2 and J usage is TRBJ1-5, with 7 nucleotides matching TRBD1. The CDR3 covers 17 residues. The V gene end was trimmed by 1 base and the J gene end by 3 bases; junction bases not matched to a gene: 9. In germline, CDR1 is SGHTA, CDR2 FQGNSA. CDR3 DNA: TGTGCCAGCAGCTTAGGCCGGACAGGCATCTTCAATCAGCCCCAGCATTTT. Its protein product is CASSLGRTGIFNQPQHF. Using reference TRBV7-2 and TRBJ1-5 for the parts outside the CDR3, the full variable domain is GAGVSQSPSNKVTEKGKDVELRCDPISGHTALYWYRQSLGQGLEFLIYFQGNSAPDKSGLPSDRFSAERTGGSVSTLTIQRTQQEDSAVYLCASSLGRTGIFNQPQHFGDGTRLSIL.

CDR3 sequence reads: CAAEGSVETQYF. As DNA, the CDR3 is TGTGCCGCGGAGGGTAGCGTAGAGACCCAGTACTTC. The rearrangement uses TRBV30 and TRBJ2-5; a weak D match, TRBD2 (6 bases). The CDR3 spans 12 residues. V was pared by 8 bases and J by 4 bases, with 14 bases between. From germline, CDR1 is GTSNPN and CDR2 SVGIG (reference sequence).

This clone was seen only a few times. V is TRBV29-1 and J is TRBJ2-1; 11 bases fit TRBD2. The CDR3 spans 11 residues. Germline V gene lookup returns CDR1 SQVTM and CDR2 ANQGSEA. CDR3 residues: CTILAGGEQFF. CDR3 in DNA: TGCACCATCCTAGCGGGAGGCGAGCAGTTCTTC.

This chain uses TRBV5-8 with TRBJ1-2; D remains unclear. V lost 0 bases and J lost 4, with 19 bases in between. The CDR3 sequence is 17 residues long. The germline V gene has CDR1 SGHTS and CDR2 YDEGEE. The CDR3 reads CASSLGSDGTSLYGYTF. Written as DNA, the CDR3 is TGTGCCAGCAGCTTGGGCTCCGATGGCACCTCCCTCTATGGCTACACCTTC.

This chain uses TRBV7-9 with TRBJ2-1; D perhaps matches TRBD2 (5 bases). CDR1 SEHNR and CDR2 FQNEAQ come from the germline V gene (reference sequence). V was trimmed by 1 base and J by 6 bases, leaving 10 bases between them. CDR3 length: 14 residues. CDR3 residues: CASSLGGLGNEQFF. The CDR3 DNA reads TGTGCCAGCAGCTTAGGAGGACTCGGCAATGAGCAGTTCTTC.

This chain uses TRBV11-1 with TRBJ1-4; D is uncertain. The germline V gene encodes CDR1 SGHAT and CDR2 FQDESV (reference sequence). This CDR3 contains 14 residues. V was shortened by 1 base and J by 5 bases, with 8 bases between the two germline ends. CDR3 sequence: CASSLDPENEKLFF. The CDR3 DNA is TGTGCCAGCAGCTTAGACCCGGAGAATGAAAAACTGTTTTTT.

In DNA, the CDR3 is TGCGCCAGCAGCTTGGAACGCCTACGAGACAGGGCAGGGGAGCTGTTTTTT. It yields the protein CASSLERLRDRAGELFF. The rearrangement joins TRBV5-1 to TRBJ2-2, with 7 bases lining up with TRBD1. The CDR3 sequence is 17 residues long. With 0 bases clipped from V and 8 bases from J, the junction kept 13 bases outside the gene matches. CDR1 is SGHRS and CDR2 is YFSETQ in the germline V gene.

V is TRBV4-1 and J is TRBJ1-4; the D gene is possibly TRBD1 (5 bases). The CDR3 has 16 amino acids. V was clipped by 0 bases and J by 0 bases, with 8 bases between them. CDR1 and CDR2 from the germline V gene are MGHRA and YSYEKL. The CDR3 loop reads CASSQDRGSTNEKLFF. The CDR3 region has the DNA TGCGCCAGCAGCCAAGATCGGGGGTCAACTAATGAAAAACTGTTTTTT.

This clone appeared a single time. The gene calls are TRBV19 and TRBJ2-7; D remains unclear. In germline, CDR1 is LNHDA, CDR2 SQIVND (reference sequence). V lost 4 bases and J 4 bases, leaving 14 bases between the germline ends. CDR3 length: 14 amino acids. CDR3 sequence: CASSRSSDLYEQYF. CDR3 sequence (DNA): TGTGCCAGTAGTAGATCCAGCGACCTATACGAGCAGTACTTC.

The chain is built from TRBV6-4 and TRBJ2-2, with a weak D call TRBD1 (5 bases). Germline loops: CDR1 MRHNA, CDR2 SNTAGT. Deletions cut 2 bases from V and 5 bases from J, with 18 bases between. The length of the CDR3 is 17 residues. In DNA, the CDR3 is TGTGCCAGCAGTGACACCCGACCGCTAAAGGGGACCGGGGAGCTGTTTTTT. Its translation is CASSDTRPLKGTGELFF.

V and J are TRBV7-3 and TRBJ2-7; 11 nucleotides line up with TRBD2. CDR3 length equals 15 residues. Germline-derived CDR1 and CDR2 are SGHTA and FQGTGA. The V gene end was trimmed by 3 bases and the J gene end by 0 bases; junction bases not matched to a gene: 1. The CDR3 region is CASSLGTSGSYEQYF. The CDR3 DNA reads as TGTGCCAGCAGCTTGGGGACTAGCGGCTCCTACGAGCAGTACTTC.

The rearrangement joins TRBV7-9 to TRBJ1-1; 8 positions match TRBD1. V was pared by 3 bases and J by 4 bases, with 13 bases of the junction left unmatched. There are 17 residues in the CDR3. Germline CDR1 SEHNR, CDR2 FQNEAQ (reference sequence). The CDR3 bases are TGTGCCAGCAGCTTTAAGCAGGACAGGGCAGGTGGCACTGAAGCTTTCTTT. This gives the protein CASSFKQDRAGGTEAFF.

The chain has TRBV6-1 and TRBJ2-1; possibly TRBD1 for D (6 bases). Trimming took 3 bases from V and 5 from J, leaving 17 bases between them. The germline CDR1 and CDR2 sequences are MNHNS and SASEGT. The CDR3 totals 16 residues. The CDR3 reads CASSDPGDSPNNEQFF. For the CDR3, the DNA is TGTGCCAGCAGTGATCCAGGGGATTCACCTAACAATGAGCAGTTCTTC.

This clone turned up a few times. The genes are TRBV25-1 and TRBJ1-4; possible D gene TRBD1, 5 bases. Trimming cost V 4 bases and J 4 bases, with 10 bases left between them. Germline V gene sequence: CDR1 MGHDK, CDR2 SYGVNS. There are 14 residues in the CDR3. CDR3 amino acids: CASSGGRINEKLFF. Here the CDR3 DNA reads TGTGCCAGCAGTGGGGGGAGGATTAATGAAAAACTGTTTTTT.